This T cell receptor (beta chain) stems from a study of T cells in Graves' hyperthyroidism and ophthalmopathy. Regarding the study as a whole: Separating ophthalmopathy from stable hyperthyroidism was achieved by a 13 V-J model.

This CDR3 has 16 residues. V lost 0 bases and J lost 3, with 14 bases in between. CDR1 and CDR2 from the germline V gene are SGHTA and FQGNSA. Amplified TCR beta CDR3 regions came from RNA transcripts. With the HTBI primer set, the TCR CDR3 went through a first round of RT-PCR. TCRdb recomputed calls from the multiplex PCR reads with MiXCR, one row per CDR3 protein. The sample carries about 550,000 distinct CDR3 sequences, 20% recorded once. Concerning this clonotype: Its antigen remains unknown.

Used for diagnoses were clinical symptoms, serum thyroxine and TRAb, thyroid ultrasound and orbital computed tomography. The source of the PBMCs was less than 12 ml of fresh peripheral blood. The V gene is TRBV7-2, the J gene TRBJ1-2, with D possibly matching TRBD1 (6 bases). Sequenced input: blood. This receptor was identified in a man between 18 and 29 years old with Graves' hyperthyroidism. CDR3 sequence reads: CASSLAIGGTDYGYTF. For the CDR3, the DNA is TGTGCCAGCAGCTTAGCCATAGGGGGTACCGACTATGGCTACACCTTC.